Presented here are 25 T cell receptor beta chains from one specimen sequenced in a study of CD8 T cells in ankylosing spondylitis. Each CDR3 protein is one row after TCRdb ran MiXCR on the 5' RACE reads. The table shows around 140,000 distinct CDR3 sequences, with roughly 17% occurring only once. Points from the study as a whole: Characteristic, it appeared, of ankylosing spondylitis blood was a TCR beta motif of about eight highly homologous variants.

The antigens of these receptors remain unknown. The sample taken for sequencing was blood, either unsorted or a sorted T cell fraction (not recorded which). The receptors derive from a male donor with ankylosing spondylitis.

This clonotype has a handful of counts. The chain has TRBV11-3 and TRBJ1-2; D not certain. The CDR3 is 12 amino acids. Germline V gene data show CDR1 as SGHNT and CDR2 as YENEEA. V was trimmed by 3 bases and J by 8 bases, leaving 10 bases between them. In DNA form, the CDR3 reads TGTGCCAGCAGCTTTCTACTGTCGGGCTACACCTTC. This gives the protein CASSFLLSGYTF.

The chain is built from TRBV20-1 and TRBJ2-7; D remains ambiguous. CDR1 is DFQATT and CDR2 is SNEGSKA in the germline V gene (reference sequence). V was pared by 0 bases and J by 3 bases, with 12 bases between. This CDR3 has 14 amino acids. Written as DNA, the CDR3 is TGCAGTGCTAGAGATCAGAGACGACACTACGAGCAGTACTTC. Translated, it gives CSARDQRRHYEQYF.

The chain has TRBV9 and TRBJ1-1; possibly TRBD1 for D (5 bases). CDR3 size: 13 residues. V lost 0 bases, J lost 4 bases, and 7 bases lay in between. Germline V lookup: CDR1 SGDLS, CDR2 YYNGEE. The DNA for the CDR3 is TGTGCCAGCAGCGTAGGGGGCCGCACTGAAGCTTTCTTT. This sequence encodes CASSVGGRTEAFF.

The chain joins TRBV5-1 to TRBJ2-3; either TRBD1 or TRBD2 may supply D (5 bases each). Germline-derived CDR1 and CDR2 are SGHRS and YFSETQ. Trimming cost V 0 bases and J 0 bases, with 8 bases left between them. This CDR3 comprises 15 residues. CDR3 amino acids: CASSLDEGSTDTQYF. The DNA of the CDR3 is TGCGCCAGCAGCTTGGACGAGGGGAGCACAGATACGCAGTATTTT.

J is TRBJ2-1 and V is TRBV5-5, with D tentatively TRBD1 or TRBD2 (5 bases each). Trimming shortened V by 0 bases and J by 4 bases, and 17 bases separated the two germline ends. This CDR3 is 17 amino acids long. Germline V gene lookup returns CDR1 SGHKS and CDR2 YYEKEE (reference sequence). CDR3 bases: TGTGCCAGCAGCTTGGGATTTTCCGGGGACCTTTACAATGAGCAGTTCTTC. Protein product: CASSLGFSGDLYNEQFF.

This rearrangement joins TRBV30 to TRBJ1-1; perhaps TRBD1 as D (5 bases). This CDR3 comprises 14 residues. CDR1 GTSNPN and CDR2 SVGIG come from the germline V gene (reference sequence). V was shortened by 5 bases and J by 1 base, with 14 bases between the two germline ends. CDR3 amino acids: CAWGPGPGNTEAFF. CDR3 DNA sequence: TGTGCCTGGGGGCCGGGACCTGGGAACACTGAAGCTTTCTTT. The full variable domain, rest sourced from reference TRBV30 and TRBJ1-1, is SQTIHQWPATLVQPVGSPLSLECTVEGTSNPNLYWYRQAAGRGLQLLFYSVGIGQISSEVPQNLSASRPQDRQFILSSKKLLLSDSGFYLCAWGPGPGNTEAFFGQGTRLTVV.

This clonotype was seen more than once but under ten times. The chain recombines TRBV10-3 with TRBJ2-1; 7 bases are shared with TRBD1. Trimming at V came to 4 bases and at J to 10 bases, leaving 4 bases not matched to a gene. This CDR3 has 12 amino acids. The germline V gene encodes CDR1 ENHRY and CDR2 SYGVKD. CDR3 sequence: CAISGQGMEQFF. The CDR3 nucleotides are TGTGCCATCAGTGGACAGGGAATGGAGCAGTTCTTC.

This clonotype showed up just a few times. The gene calls are TRBV27 and TRBJ2-1; D could derive from TRBD1 or TRBD2 (5 bases each). Germline lookup yields CDR1 MNHEY and CDR2 SMNVEV (reference sequence). V lost 5 bases to trimming and J lost 6 bases, with 14 bases between them. The length of the CDR3 is 14 residues. CDR3 region: CASSVIGTTNEQFF. CDR3 sequence (DNA): TGTGCCAGCAGTGTCATCGGGACCACCAATGAGCAGTTCTTC.

This clonotype was picked up a small number of times. The V and J genes are TRBV27 and TRBJ2-1; 9 bases are a match to TRBD2. J gave up 6 bases and V 6 bases, and 6 bases lay outside the gene matches. Germline CDR1 and CDR2: MNHEY and SMNVEV (reference sequence). There are 14 residues in the CDR3. The CDR3 is CASRAGGPANEQFF. The CDR3 DNA reads TGTGCCAGCAGGGCGGGAGGGCCCGCCAATGAGCAGTTCTTC.

To note about this clonotype: A junction boundary mismatches the germline segment, possibly from a read error. This chain joins TRBV7-7 and TRBJ2-7; D is perhaps TRBD2 (6 bases). CDR1 is SSHAT, CDR2 FNYEAQ, per germline (reference sequence). The length of the CDR3 is 17 residues. The CDR3 bases are TGTGCTAGCAGCTCCGGATTGAGCGGGTCGGACCACTACGAGCAGTACTTC. This sequence encodes CASSSGLSGSDHYEQYF.

This clonotype was detected a few times. V is TRBV6-5 and J is TRBJ1-1, with D possibly TRBD1 on 5 matching bases. CDR1 and CDR2 from the germline V gene are MNHEY and SVGAGI. With 1 base removed from V and 3 bases from J, the gap between germline ends came to 18 bases. The CDR3 is 17 residues long. Here the CDR3 DNA reads TGTGCCAGCAGTTACTGGGGGGAACGGATCGAGGACACTGAAGCTTTCTTT. Amino acids: CASSYWGERIEDTEAFF.

This clonotype was detected only a few times. This sequence joins TRBV28 and TRBJ2-7; possible D gene TRBD1, 5 bases. In germline, CDR1 is MDHEN, CDR2 SYDVKM. Trimming removed 3 bases at V and 2 bases at J, with 8 bases between. CDR3 length: 13 amino acids. The CDR3 coding sequence is TGTGCCAGCAGTTTGTACAGGACCTACGAGCAGTACTTC. Translation: CASSLYRTYEQYF.

This clonotype was counted only a few times. The chain joins TRBV5-8 to TRBJ2-7; 8 bases are a match to TRBD1. Per the germline V gene, CDR1 is SGHTS and CDR2 is YDEGEE. This CDR3 has 16 amino acids. V was pared by 4 bases and J by 9 bases, with 18 bases of the junction left unmatched. For the CDR3, the DNA is TGTGCCAGCAGCATATCTACCGGGACAGGTCCAACGGTGCAGTACTTC. Translating it yields CASSISTGTGPTVQYF. The full variable domain, rest sourced from reference TRBV5-8 and TRBJ2-7, is EAGVTQSPTHLIKTRGQQATLRCSPISGHTSVYWYQQALGLGLQFLLWYDEGEERNRGNFPPRFSGRQFPNYSSELNVNALELEDSALYLCASSISTGTGPTVQYFGPGTRLTVT.

This clonotype turned up a few times. The chain carries TRBV27 and TRBJ2-3; D is perhaps TRBD2 (6 bases). Germline CDR1 reads MNHEY; CDR2 reads SMNVEV (reference sequence). CDR3 length: 14 residues. V dropped 3 bases and J dropped 2 bases, with 9 bases sitting between them. CDR3 DNA: TGTGCCAGCAGTTTCGGCGGGGCCACAGATACGCAGTATTTT. Protein sequence: CASSFGGATDTQYF.

J is TRBJ2-7 and V is TRBV20-1; D unresolved. Trimming cost V 1 base and J 7 bases, with 11 bases left between them. The germline V gene encodes CDR1 DFQATT and CDR2 SNEGSKA (reference sequence). The CDR3 extends over 12 amino acids. In nucleotides, the CDR3 is TGCAGTGCTAGAGCAGAAGGGCTGGAGCAGTACTTC. Translated: CSARAEGLEQYF.

This clonotype has more than one count but fewer than ten. V usage is TRBV9 and J usage is TRBJ2-1; TRBD2 is a possible D gene (5 bases). The germline CDR1 and CDR2 sequences are SGDLS and YYNGEE. This CDR3 is 15 amino acids long. Deletions cut 0 bases from V and 7 bases from J, with 14 bases between. The CDR3 region has the DNA TGTGCCAGCAGCGTAGGTGTATCCGAGGGTAATGAGCAGTTCTTC. This translates into CASSVGVSEGNEQFF.

Here the CDR3 DNA reads TGTGCCAGCAGTTTAGCGGGAGCCCCTGCCTACGAGCAGTACTTC. Translation: CASSLAGAPAYEQYF. The J gene is TRBJ2-7, the V gene TRBV27; TRBD2 matches at 7 bases. Germline CDR1 MNHEY, CDR2 SMNVEV (reference sequence). J gave up 2 bases and V 2 bases, and 6 bases lay outside the gene matches. The CDR3 extends over 15 amino acids.

Ten or more counts support this clonotype. The chain is built from TRBV7-2 and TRBJ1-5; 8 bases match TRBD1. The V gene's germline CDR1 is SGHTA and CDR2 FQGNSA. The CDR3 extends over 18 amino acids. J lost 6 bases, V lost 0 bases, and 13 bases had no gene match. CDR3 nucleotides: TGTGCCAGCAGCTTAGCGCCCGTGCAGGGGGCCTATGGTCAGCCCCAGCATTTT. Translation: CASSLAPVQGAYGQPQHF.

This clonotype came up a few times. This sequence joins TRBV4-1 and TRBJ2-3, with 8 nucleotides matching TRBD1. The CDR3 is made up of 13 amino acids. Germline loops: CDR1 MGHRA, CDR2 YSYEKL. Germline trimming cut 4 bases from V and 6 bases from J; bases unmatched to any gene: 3. The DNA of the CDR3 is TGCGCCAGCAGCCCCAGGGGGCAGGATACGCAGTATTTT. This gives the protein CASSPRGQDTQYF.

In this sample, this clonotype turned up many times. The chain links TRBV7-9 to TRBJ2-1; 8 nucleotides line up with TRBD2. The junction had 6 bases not matched to a gene; V was cut back by 6 bases and J by 5 bases. The CDR3 runs to 14 residues. Germline values: CDR1 SEHNR, CDR2 FQNEAQ (reference sequence). CDR3 residues: CASSLLADNNEQFF. The CDR3 DNA is TGTGCCAGCAGTCTACTAGCGGATAACAATGAGCAGTTCTTC.

The chain uses TRBV6-2 or TRBV6-3 and TRBJ1-1, with 7 bases aligning to TRBD1. The germline CDR1 and CDR2 sequences are MNHEY and SVGEGT. The CDR3 is made up of 16 amino acids. V shed 0 bases and J 0 bases; nucleotides not matched to a gene: 4. CDR3 in DNA: TGTGCCAGCAGTTACTCCCCAGGGGGGCTGAACACTGAAGCTTTCTTT. Encoded protein: CASSYSPGGLNTEAFF.

The rearrangement links TRBV24-1 to TRBJ2-3; D assignment may be TRBD1 or TRBD2 (5 bases each). This CDR3 spans 11 amino acids. Germline V gives CDR1 KGHDR, CDR2 SFDVKD. V was cut by 2 bases and J by 15 bases, with 11 bases left in between. As DNA, the CDR3 is TGTGCCACCAGTGATTCGGGGCGAGTTTATTTT. The encoded protein is CATSDSGRVYF.

The chain links TRBV20-1 to TRBJ2-7, with no clear D. There are 15 residues in the CDR3. V was cut by 0 bases and J by 4 bases, with 16 bases left in between. Germline V CDR1 and CDR2: DFQATT, SNEGSKA (reference sequence). For the CDR3, the DNA is TGCAGTGCTAGAGATCGTATAGGTGGGAAGTACGAGCAGTACTTC. It yields the protein CSARDRIGGKYEQYF.

This chain joins TRBV29-1 and TRBJ2-2; a weak D match, TRBD1 (5 bases). Germline V gene sequence: CDR1 SQVTM, CDR2 ANQGSEA. V was trimmed by 5 bases and J by 5 bases, leaving 12 bases between them. The CDR3 is made up of 13 amino acids. The CDR3 DNA follows: TGCAGCGTTATGAAGACAGCTACCGGGGAGCTGTTTTTT. It encodes CSVMKTATGELFF.

This clonotype was detected only a few times. The chain links TRBV5-1 to TRBJ2-3; 8 bases fit TRBD2. The CDR3 has 14 amino acids. Germline lookup yields CDR1 SGHRS and CDR2 YFSETQ. V dropped 3 bases and J dropped 3; count of bases not matched to a gene: 3. The CDR3 nucleotides read TGCGCCAGCAGCTCCAGCGGGAGAACAGATACGCAGTATTTT. This encodes CASSSSGRTDTQYF.